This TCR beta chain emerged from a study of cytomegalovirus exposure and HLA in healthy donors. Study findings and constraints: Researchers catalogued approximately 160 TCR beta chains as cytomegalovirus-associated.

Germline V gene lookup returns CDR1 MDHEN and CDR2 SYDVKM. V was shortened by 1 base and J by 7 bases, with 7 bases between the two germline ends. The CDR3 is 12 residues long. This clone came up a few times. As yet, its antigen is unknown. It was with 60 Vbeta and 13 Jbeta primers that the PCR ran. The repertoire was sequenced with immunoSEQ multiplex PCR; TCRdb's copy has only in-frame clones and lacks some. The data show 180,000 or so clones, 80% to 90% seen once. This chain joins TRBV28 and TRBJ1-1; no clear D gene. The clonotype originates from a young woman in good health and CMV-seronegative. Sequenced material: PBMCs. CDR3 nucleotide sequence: TGTGCCAGCAGTTTATATGTGAGTGAAGCTTTCTTT. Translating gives CASSLYVSEAFF.